The rows below give T cell receptor beta chains drawn from one sample of a study of control samples from healthy donors and cancer patients. The data were produced by immunoSEQ multiplex PCR, yet TCRdb's version contains in-frame clones alone and is incomplete. The data contain about 160,000 clones, roughly nine tenths of them singletons. Specimen: blood. All receptors come from a woman aged 25 to 39 in good health. Both conserved end residues are part of each CDR3. Fields, in order: clone size, D gene, V gene, J gene, CDR3 DNA, CDR3 protein. The D gene is left open where the match is weak. Not all rows give a size; the values are once, few, many and, for expanded clones, a class.

>few|NA|TRBV27|TRBJ1-5
TGTGCCAGCAGGCCCGCATCTTACAATCAGCCCCAGCATTTT
CASRPASYNQPQHF
>NA|NA|TRBV19|TRBJ2-6
TGTGCCAGTACAGACCTCTCTGGGGCCAACGTCCTGACTTTC
CASTDLSGANVLTF
>NA|NA|TRBV5-1|TRBJ2-2
TGCGCCAGCAGCCGTCCCGTAGACAGGCCCAACACCGGGGAGCTGTTTTTT
CASSRPVDRPNTGELFF
>NA|NA|TRBV7-8|TRBJ1-1
TGTGCCAGCAGCTCAGGACTGGCGAACACTGAAGCTTTCTTT
CASSSGLANTEAFF
>NA|TRBD1|TRBV19|TRBJ2-5
TGTGCCAGTAGCGAGGGACAGGGGAGGGAGACCCAGTACTTC
CASSEGQGRETQYF
>NA|NA|TRBV5-1|TRBJ1-4
TGCGCCAGCAGCTTGAGCTGGGGAGGTGAAAAACTGTTTTTT
CASSLSWGGEKLFF
>NA|NA|TRBV27|TRBJ1-2
TGTGCCAGCAGACCCAGGGGCCCCTATGGCTACACCTTC
CASRPRGPYGYTF
>once|TRBD1|TRBV20-1|TRBJ2-7
TGCAGTGCCCAACAGGGGTACGAGCAGTACTTC
CSAQQGYEQYF
>NA|NA|TRBV28|TRBJ1-1
TGTGCCAGCATCGTCAGCACTGAAGCTTTCTTT
CASIVSTEAFF
>NA|TRBD2|TRBV3-1/TRBV3-2|TRBJ2-3
TGTGCCAGCAGCGAACTGGGACTAGCGGGAGGGAAAACAGATACGCAGTATTTT
CASSELGLAGGKTDTQYF